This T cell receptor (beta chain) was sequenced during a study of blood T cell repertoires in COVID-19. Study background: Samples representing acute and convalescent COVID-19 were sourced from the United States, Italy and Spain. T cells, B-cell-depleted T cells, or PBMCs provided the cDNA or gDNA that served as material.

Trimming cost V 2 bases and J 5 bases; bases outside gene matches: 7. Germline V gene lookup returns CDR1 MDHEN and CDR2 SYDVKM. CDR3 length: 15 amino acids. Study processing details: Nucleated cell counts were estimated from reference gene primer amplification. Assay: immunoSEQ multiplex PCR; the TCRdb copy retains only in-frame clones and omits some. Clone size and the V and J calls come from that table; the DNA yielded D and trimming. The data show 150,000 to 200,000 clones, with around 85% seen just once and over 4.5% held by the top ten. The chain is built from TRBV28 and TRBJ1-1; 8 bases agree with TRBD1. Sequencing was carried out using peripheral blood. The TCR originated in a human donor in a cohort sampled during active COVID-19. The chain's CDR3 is CASSLAGGQWTEAFF. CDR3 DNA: TGTGCCAGCAGTTTAGCAGGGGGCCAGTGGACTGAAGCTTTCTTT.